These 5 T cell receptor beta chains share one sample of origin, sequenced in a study of blood T cell repertoires in COVID-19. The repertoire was sequenced with immunoSEQ multiplex PCR; TCRdb's copy has only in-frame clones and lacks some. Of 160,000 or so clones in the sample, 70% to 90% were seen once. Sequencing used peripheral blood. These receptors all stem from a woman in her fifties or sixties with COVID-19, enrolled during active disease.

The chain has TRBV5-4 and TRBJ2-7, with 9 bases lining up with TRBD1. With V trimmed by 4 bases and J by 3 bases, 11 bases remained unmatched. The CDR3 length is 16 residues. CDR1 and CDR2 (germline): SGHNT, YYREEE (reference sequence). The CDR3 here is CASSAPGTGMDYEQYF. CDR3 sequence (DNA): TGTGCCAGCAGCGCACCCGGGACAGGGATGGACTACGAGCAGTACTTC. The full variable domain, rest sourced from reference TRBV5-4 and TRBJ2-7, is ETGVTQSPTHLIKTRGQQVTLRCSSQSGHNTVSWYQQALGQGPQFIFQYYREEENGRGNFPPRFSGLQFPNYSSELNVNALELDDSALYLCASSAPGTGMDYEQYFGPGTRLTVT.

The chain employs TRBV12-3 or TRBV12-4 and TRBJ1-6, with D perhaps TRBD1 (5 bases). Trimming took off 6 bases at V and 10 bases at J, with 10 bases between the two ends. This CDR3 spans 12 amino acids. CDR3 residues: CASREGRSPLHF. The CDR3 nucleotides are TGTGCCAGCAGGGAGGGGCGCTCACCCCTCCACTTT.

The rearrangement uses TRBV6-6 and TRBJ1-1; no clear D gene. Germline CDR1 is MNHNY and CDR2 is SVGAGI (reference sequence). This CDR3 region has 14 residues. V was pared by 2 bases and J by 4 bases, with 11 bases between. DNA for the CDR3: TGTGCCAGCAGTTACCAGGAGGCGGGCACTGAAGCTTTCTTT. Its translation: CASSYQEAGTEAFF.

The gene calls are TRBV5-6 and TRBJ1-1, with D perhaps matching TRBD1 (5 bases). The CDR3 runs to 13 residues. Trimming stripped 1 base from V and 8 bases from J, with 12 bases between. Germline CDR1 reads SGHDT; CDR2 reads YYEEEE. CDR3 bases: TGTGCCAGCAGCTTGCTAGTCGGGGGAGAAGCTTTCTTT. Its translation: CASSLLVGGEAFF.

The chain carries TRBV9 and TRBJ2-1; D is undetermined. Germline V gene lookup returns CDR1 SGDLS and CDR2 YYNGEE. This CDR3 is built from 17 residues. V lost 0 bases, J lost 0 bases, and 13 bases lay in between. CDR3 sequence (DNA): TGTGCCAGCAGCGTAGGAAGAGGCATAACCTCCTACAATGAGCAGTTCTTC. Protein: CASSVGRGITSYNEQFF.